This TCR beta chain was identified in a study of yellow fever vaccine responses in identical twins. From the RT-PCR reads, TCRdb called clonotypes with MiXCR, one entry per CDR3 protein. Counted here are 1,700 or so distinct CDR3 sequences, around nine tenths occurring once; the ten biggest clones make up approximately 5%. The TCR sequence derives from a woman between 18 and 30 years old who received the yellow fever vaccine. The sample consisted of T cells from blood (PBMCs), unsorted or a sorted subset (not recorded which), taken before or after yellow fever vaccination (not recorded which).

The CDR3 coding sequence is TGTGCCAGCAGTCACCGGGACAGATTTTTTGAAGCTTTCTTT. It is translated as CASSHRDRFFEAFF. V is TRBV12-3 or TRBV12-4 and J is TRBJ1-1, with 7 nucleotides matching TRBD1. V gave up 5 bases and J gave up 7 bases; unmatched junction bases: 10. The CDR3 runs to 14 residues.